One and the same sample provided the 14 T cell receptor beta chains below, sequenced in a study of regulatory T cells in long-lasting Graves disease. CDR3-region Arm-PCR and iRepertoire HTBI primers produced the TCR beta libraries. TCRdb reanalysed the multiplex PCR reads using MiXCR and keeps one entry per CDR3 protein. Of under 500,000 distinct CDR3 sequences detected, 16% appear once; the ten largest clones hold roughly a tenth. As to time point: newly diagnosed GD, antithyroid drugs for less than 3 months. Generation of the TCR library employed RNA extracted from PBMCs. These data also formed part of another study, on T cells in Graves' hyperthyroidism and ophthalmopathy.

The source material was peripheral blood mononuclear cells (PBMCs), sampled at new diagnosis, from a patient treated with antithyroid drugs. The receptors shown here come from a woman aged 25-40 years with Graves disease.

This clonotype was picked up many times. This chain joins TRBV19 and TRBJ2-5; 9 bases are shared with TRBD2. Germline V lookup: CDR1 LNHDA, CDR2 SQIVND (reference sequence). Trimming removed 8 bases from V and 2 bases from J; junction bases left unmatched: 0. The CDR3 runs 12 residues. CDR3 amino acids: CASGLAQETQYF. The DNA for the CDR3 is TGTGCCAGTGGACTAGCGCAAGAGACCCAGTACTTC.

Only a few counts were recorded for this clonotype. Because the CDR3 is missing its conserved closing phenylalanine or tryptophan, this is likely a read error. V gene TRBV12-3 or TRBV12-4 combines with J gene TRBJ2-1; 10 bases align to TRBD2. V was pared by 6 bases and J by 8 bases, with 13 bases of the junction left unmatched. The CDR3 is 16 amino acids. The DNA for the CDR3 is TGTGCCAGCAGCGATTCTAGCGGGAGTCTCGGGGATGAGCAGTTCCTC. Translating it yields CASSDSSGSLGDEQFL.

This clonotype has a count of ten or more. The chain uses TRBV5-4 and TRBJ2-3, with D uncertain. This CDR3 has 15 residues. V lost 0 bases, J lost 1 base, and 9 bases lay in between. Germline V gene sequence: CDR1 SGHNT, CDR2 YYREEE (reference sequence). The CDR3 DNA reads as TGTGCCAGCAGCTTGGGACCCCTAGGCACAGATACGCAGTATTTT. Its protein is CASSLGPLGTDTQYF.

Ten or more counts support this clonotype. V gene TRBV20-1 combines with J gene TRBJ2-7; D gene ambiguous. CDR1 DFQATT and CDR2 SNEGSKA come from the germline V gene (reference sequence). CDR3 length equals 12 residues. V was shortened by 0 bases and J by 3 bases, with 6 bases between the two germline ends. For the CDR3, the DNA is TGCAGTGCTAGAGATCTGAGCTACGAGCAGTACTTC. Translating it yields CSARDLSYEQYF.

This clonotype was seen repeatedly, ten times or more. The chain combines TRBV11-2 with TRBJ2-7; D is perhaps TRBD2 (5 bases). V lost 8 bases and J 2 bases, leaving 16 bases between the germline ends. The CDR3 is 14 amino acids. Germline CDR1 is SGHAT and CDR2 is FQNNGV. The CDR3 DNA is TGTGCCAGCGGCCCGGACTTCTCCCCCTACGAGCAGTACTTC. Protein sequence: CASGPDFSPYEQYF.

This clonotype was recorded at least ten times. V is TRBV7-6 and J is TRBJ2-7; no clear D gene. The length of the CDR3 is 13 residues. V lost 1 base and J 5 bases, leaving 9 bases between the germline ends. Germline V CDR1 and CDR2: SGHVS, FNYEAQ. The DNA for the CDR3 is TGTGCCAGCAGCTTAGGTCCGCTTAACGAGCAGTACTTC. Its translation: CASSLGPLNEQYF.

The V and J genes are TRBV20-1 and TRBJ2-7; 16 nucleotides align to TRBD2. This CDR3 comprises 17 residues. Germline-derived CDR1 and CDR2 are DFQATT and SNEGSKA (reference sequence). V trimming: 6 bases; J trimming: 3 bases; junction bases outside the gene matches: 11. The CDR3 sequence: CSALTSGTSGRVYEQYF. DNA of the CDR3: TGCAGTGCCTTAACGTCCGGGACTAGCGGGAGGGTCTACGAGCAGTACTTC.

This clonotype appeared a few times. The J gene is TRBJ2-4, the V gene TRBV28; D may be TRBD1 (5 bases). Between the trimmed V and J ends, which lost 5 bases and 0 bases, there was a span of 11 bases. Per germline, CDR1 MDHEN and CDR2 SYDVKM. The CDR3 length is 15 residues. CDR3 in DNA: TGTGCCAGCAGTGCACAGGAGCTAGCCAAAAACATTCAGTACTTC. The encoded protein is CASSAQELAKNIQYF.

This clonotype has at least ten counts. The chain couples TRBV5-1 to TRBJ1-1, with D hard to call. V gave up 0 bases and J gave up 1 base, with 7 bases separating them. Germline assignment: CDR1 SGHRS and CDR2 YFSETQ. This CDR3 spans 14 amino acids. This CDR3 is CASSLVSANTEAFF. In DNA, the CDR3 is TGCGCCAGCAGCTTGGTCTCGGCGAACACTGAAGCTTTCTTT.

J is TRBJ2-4 and V is TRBV7-9; D may correspond to TRBD1 or TRBD2 (5 bases each). The V gene's germline CDR1 is SEHNR and CDR2 FQNEAQ (reference sequence). V dropped 8 bases and J dropped 1 base, with 15 bases sitting between them. The CDR3 covers 15 residues. The chain's CDR3 is CASRRWDPAKNIQYF. The CDR3, as DNA: TGTGCCAGCCGCAGGTGGGACCCCGCCAAAAACATTCAGTACTTC.

This clonotype has more than one count but fewer than ten. This chain links TRBV12-3 or TRBV12-4 with TRBJ2-1; D gene uncertain. This CDR3 region has 13 residues. The V gene lost 4 bases and the J gene lost 11 bases, with 15 bases spanning the gap. CDR3 nucleotide sequence: TGTGCCAGCAGTTCCCCCTTCCCCGGGCAGCAGTTCTTC. Its translation: CASSSPFPGQQFF.

This clonotype was observed many times. The chain links TRBV20-1 to TRBJ2-7; D remains unclear. The length of the CDR3 is 14 residues. Trimming took 3 bases from V and 2 from J, leaving 14 bases between them. Germline lookup yields CDR1 DFQATT and CDR2 SNEGSKA (reference sequence). CDR3 loop: CSARGRKSAYEQYF. Here the CDR3 DNA reads TGCAGTGCTAGGGGTAGGAAGAGCGCCTACGAGCAGTACTTC.

This clonotype was detected a few times. The gene calls are TRBV6-1 and TRBJ2-7; D unresolved. The CDR3 runs 15 residues. Germline V CDR1 and CDR2: MNHNS, SASEGT. Trimming left V 1 base short and J 0 bases short, with 10 bases between. The CDR3 sequence: CASSEGRSPSYEQYF. CDR3 sequence (DNA): TGTGCCAGCAGTGAAGGAAGGTCCCCCTCCTACGAGCAGTACTTC.

This clonotype was recorded many times. DNA of the CDR3: TGTGCCAGCAGCTTATTCTTACAGGGGGGATTGGAGACCCAGTACTTC. Translating it yields CASSLFLQGGLETQYF. The chain recombines TRBV7-2 with TRBJ2-5, with 8 bases matching TRBD1. This CDR3 has 16 residues. With 2 bases clipped from V and 5 bases from J, the junction kept 10 bases outside the gene matches. Germline CDR1 reads SGHTA; CDR2 reads FQGNSA.